This entry lists 28 T cell receptor beta chains sequenced from one sample in a study of identical twins (dated by TCRdb to 2016 to 2017). Library preparation was by 5' RACE. Reads for this sample came from an Illumina HiSeq 2000. The public reads were run again by TCRdb, first through fastp at Q25 and then through MiXCR, and only productive beta chains were kept. CDR3 protein sequences are deduplicated, and each keeps its most common genes and DNA. In this sample the table shows 200,000 to 300,000 distinct CDR3 sequences, 7.5% of which occur a single time. Of the sample, roughly 5.4% falls within the top ten clones. These data were also filed under a second study, of yellow fever vaccine responses in identical twins.

Input material: CD8+ T cells sorted from blood. These receptors originate from a woman aged 18-29 years in good health.

This chain uses TRBV29-1 with TRBJ2-2; D possibly corresponds to TRBD2 (6 bases). V lost 1 base to trimming and J lost 1 base, with 13 bases between them. This CDR3 spans 16 amino acids. CDR1 is SQVTM, CDR2 ANQGSEA, per germline. This CDR3 reads CSVEVVASENTGELFF. As DNA, the CDR3 is TGCAGCGTTGAAGTGGTGGCTAGCGAGAACACCGGGGAGCTGTTTTTT.

This clonotype was observed a handful of times. The chain carries TRBV2 and TRBJ2-2; D unclear. Germline-derived CDR1 and CDR2 are SNHLY and FYNNEI. Trimming pared 3 bases from V and 0 bases from J, leaving 14 bases between. This CDR3 is built from 17 residues. This chain's CDR3 is CASSDDSSIANTGELFF. The CDR3 DNA reads TGTGCCAGCAGTGACGACTCCTCAATTGCGAACACCGGGGAGCTGTTTTTT.

This clonotype was observed many times. The J gene is TRBJ2-1, the V gene TRBV2, with D possibly being TRBD2 (5 bases). Trimming stripped 6 bases from V and 10 bases from J, with 22 bases between. This CDR3 contains 15 residues. Germline-derived CDR1 and CDR2 are SNHLY and FYNNEI. This CDR3 reads CASRDTSLSLGEQFF. The CDR3 coding sequence is TGTGCCAGCAGGGATACTAGTTTAAGTCTAGGGGAGCAGTTCTTC.

The chain has TRBV4-1 and TRBJ2-6, with TRBD1 as a possible D gene (6 bases). Trimming removed 0 bases from V and 3 bases from J, with 27 bases in between. Germline V lookup: CDR1 MGHRA, CDR2 YSYEKL. This CDR3 is built from 22 residues. In DNA form, the CDR3 reads TGCGCCAGCAGCCAAGATGGGGGTAGTGGGCAGGGGCGCCCCGGTGGGGCCAACGTCCTGACTTTC. Translation gives CASSQDGGSGQGRPGGANVLTF.

The CDR3 here is CASSLKGKGHQPQHF. CDR3 bases: TGTGCCAGCAGTTTAAAGGGGAAGGGTCATCAGCCCCAGCATTTT. J is TRBJ1-5 and V is TRBV12-3 or TRBV12-4, with D possibly matching TRBD1 (5 bases). V was cut by 2 bases and J by 5 bases, with 13 bases left in between. The CDR3 runs 15 residues.

Many counts were recorded for this clonotype. This chain connects TRBV29-1 to TRBJ2-1, with 11 bases that match TRBD2. The CDR3 sequence is 15 residues long. Per germline, CDR1 SQVTM and CDR2 ANQGSEA. V was clipped by 0 bases and J by 6 bases; unmatched bases: 4. CDR3 region: CSVEDLAGGLNEQFF. In DNA form, the CDR3 reads TGCAGCGTTGAAGACTTAGCGGGAGGGCTCAATGAGCAGTTCTTC.

This clonotype was found many times. This sequence joins TRBV5-1 and TRBJ2-2; D ambiguous. Germline lookup yields CDR1 SGHRS and CDR2 YFSETQ. This CDR3 comprises 16 residues. The V and J ends lost 0 bases and 0 bases respectively, with 9 bases between them. Written as DNA, the CDR3 is TGCGCCAGCAGCTTGGAGGCAGGTGCGAACACCGGGGAGCTGTTTTTT. Translated, it gives CASSLEAGANTGELFF.

This clonotype was observed at least ten times. This sequence joins TRBV29-1 and TRBJ1-2, with a weak D call TRBD1 (5 bases). V was cut by 4 bases and J by 8 bases, with 20 bases left in between. The CDR3 length is 14 residues. CDR1 and CDR2 (germline): SQVTM, ANQGSEA. CDR3 nucleotides: TGCAGCGTTGGATACACGACAGACGAGGGAGGCTACACCTTC. This sequence encodes CSVGYTTDEGGYTF.

This clonotype came up a few times. J is TRBJ2-5 and V is TRBV25-1; 7 nucleotides match TRBD1. Germline lookup yields CDR1 MGHDK and CDR2 SYGVNS. The V and J ends lost 7 bases and 4 bases, in that order; junction bases with no gene match: 15. The CDR3 contains 16 residues. DNA of the CDR3: TGTGCCAGCACCCGACCGACAGGGTTTGACGGAGAGACCCAGTACTTC. Translation: CASTRPTGFDGETQYF.

V is TRBV7-8 and J is TRBJ2-1, with 15 bases fitting TRBD2. J gave up 7 bases and V 5 bases, and 6 bases lay outside the gene matches. CDR1 is SGHVS, CDR2 FQNEAQ, per germline. This CDR3 spans 16 amino acids. The CDR3 loop is CASSPYGTSGRNEQFF. CDR3 coding DNA: TGTGCCAGCAGCCCCTACGGGACTAGCGGGAGGAATGAGCAGTTCTTC.

This sequence joins TRBV13 and TRBJ1-1; the D gene is possibly TRBD1 (5 bases). Per the germline V gene, CDR1 is PRHDT and CDR2 is FYEKMQ (reference sequence). The CDR3 contains 17 residues. Between the trimmed V and J ends, which lost 5 bases and 1 base, there was a span of 20 bases. The CDR3 loop is CASSLGGGTPRNTEAFF. The CDR3 nucleotides read TGTGCCAGCAGCCTTGGGGGGGGGACCCCGAGGAACACTGAAGCTTTCTTT.

The table lists this clonotype with many counts. V is TRBV10-3 and J is TRBJ1-1, with D tentatively TRBD1 (5 bases). Trimming cost V 3 bases and J 6 bases, with 17 bases left between them. Germline V gene data show CDR1 as ENHRY and CDR2 as SYGVKD. This CDR3 contains 15 residues. The CDR3 spells CAISDVAGQDSEAFF. The CDR3 DNA reads TGTGCCATCAGTGATGTTGCAGGGCAGGACTCTGAAGCTTTCTTT.

This clonotype turned up a few times. The chain combines TRBV5-6 with TRBJ1-2, with D unresolved. In germline, CDR1 is SGHDT, CDR2 YYEEEE. The V gene lost 4 bases and the J gene lost 4 bases, with 14 bases spanning the gap. The CDR3 length is 14 residues. This CDR3 reads CASSPDLESYGYTF. CDR3 in DNA: TGTGCCAGCAGCCCCGACTTAGAGTCCTATGGCTACACCTTC. Drawing the rest from reference TRBV5-6 and TRBJ1-2, the complete variable domain is DAGVTQSPTHLIKTRGQQVTLRCSPKSGHDTVSWYQQALGQGPQFIFQYYEEEERQRGNFPDRFSGHQFPNYSSELNVNALLLGDSALYLCASSPDLESYGYTFGSGTRLTVV.

This clonotype was counted a few times. The J gene is TRBJ1-1, the V gene TRBV7-9; TRBD1 agrees at 7 bases. The CDR3 totals 14 residues. Germline CDR1 SEHNR, CDR2 FQNEAQ (reference sequence). V dropped 6 bases and J dropped 1; count of bases not matched to a gene: 5. The DNA of the CDR3 is TGTGCCAGCAGGATGGGACAGCAGAACACTGAAGCTTTCTTT. Its protein is CASRMGQQNTEAFF.

This clonotype was found many times. This chain uses TRBV6-6 with TRBJ2-1; no definite D call. Per germline, CDR1 MNHNY and CDR2 SVGAGI (reference sequence). Trimming took off 2 bases at V and 8 bases at J, with 4 bases between the two ends. This CDR3 has 11 amino acids. The CDR3 reads CASSYIDEQFF. CDR3 DNA sequence: TGTGCCAGCAGTTACATTGATGAGCAGTTCTTC.

This clonotype has only a few counts. V gene TRBV15 combines with J gene TRBJ1-5; D unresolved. Per the germline V gene, CDR1 is LNHNV and CDR2 is YYDKDF (reference sequence). Trimming took off 1 base at V and 2 bases at J, with 6 bases between the two ends. The CDR3 totals 14 residues. The CDR3 loop is CATSRGVGNQPQHF. The CDR3 DNA follows: TGTGCCACCAGCAGAGGGGTAGGCAATCAGCCCCAGCATTTT. Variable domain in full (rest from reference TRBV15 and TRBJ1-5): DAMVIQNPRYQVTQFGKPVTLSCSQTLNHNVMYWYQQKSSQAPKLLFHYYDKDFNNEADTPDNFQSRRPNTSFCFLDIRSPGLGDTAMYLCATSRGVGNQPQHFGDGTRLSIL.

CDR3 protein: CASQEDRGRETQYF. DNA of the CDR3: TGTGCCAGCCAAGAGGACAGGGGGCGAGAGACCCAGTACTTC. V and J are TRBV11-2 and TRBJ2-5, with 11 positions matching TRBD1. Germline V lookup: CDR1 SGHAT, CDR2 FQNNGV. Trimming at V came to 8 bases and at J to 4 bases, leaving 6 bases not matched to a gene. The CDR3 covers 14 residues.

V usage is TRBV9 and J usage is TRBJ2-3; 7 positions match TRBD2. The CDR3 totals 14 residues. The ends lost 3 bases at V and 0 bases at J; junction bases unmatched: 1. The V gene's germline CDR1 is SGDLS and CDR2 YYNGEE. CDR3 bases: TGTGCCAGCAGCGGTAGCGGGAGCACAGATACGCAGTATTTT. Amino acids: CASSGSGSTDTQYF.

V usage is TRBV4-1 and J usage is TRBJ2-7; maybe TRBD2 (5 bases). The CDR3 length is 14 residues. V shed 1 base and J shed 3 bases, with 10 bases lying between them. In germline, CDR1 is MGHRA, CDR2 YSYEKL. CDR3 sequence: CASSQARGLYEQYV. The CDR3 DNA follows: TGCGCCAGCAGCCAAGCCCGGGGTCTCTACGAGCAGTACGTC.

This clonotype was seen a handful of times. V usage is TRBV19 and J usage is TRBJ2-1; unclear D gene. Germline lookup yields CDR1 LNHDA and CDR2 SQIVND (reference sequence). This CDR3 region has 15 residues. Trimming took 8 bases from V and 4 from J, leaving 18 bases between them. CDR3 sequence (DNA): TGTGCCAGTGGCTCAAGGCTAGACGTTTACAATGAGCAGTTCTTC. This encodes CASGSRLDVYNEQFF.

This clonotype came up many times. The rearrangement uses TRBV12-5 and TRBJ2-1; 11 nucleotides match TRBD2. Per the germline V gene, CDR1 is LGHNT and CDR2 is FRNRAP. The V gene end was trimmed by 3 bases and the J gene end by 7 bases; junction bases not matched to a gene: 5. This CDR3 comprises 15 residues. This CDR3 is CASGFLAGGANEQFF. CDR3 nucleotide sequence: TGTGCTAGTGGTTTCCTAGCGGGAGGTGCAAATGAGCAGTTCTTC.

The CDR3 loop reads CASSLQGSGGTSRETQYF. CDR3 nucleotides: TGTGCCAGCAGCTTACAGGGTAGCGGGGGGACCTCCAGGGAGACCCAGTACTTC. The gene calls are TRBV11-2 and TRBJ2-5; 10 bases are shared with TRBD2. V was clipped by 2 bases and J by 5 bases; unmatched bases: 14. Germline CDR1 is SGHAT and CDR2 is FQNNGV. CDR3 length: 18 amino acids.

This clonotype appeared many times. V is TRBV7-8 and J is TRBJ2-3, with 7 bases fitting TRBD1. CDR1 is SGHVS and CDR2 is FQNEAQ in the germline V gene. V lost 1 base, J lost 2 bases, and 9 bases stayed unmatched. CDR3 size: 17 residues. The CDR3 loop is CASSLDATGANTDTQYF. The CDR3 nucleotides read TGTGCCAGCAGCTTAGACGCCACAGGGGCGAACACAGATACGCAGTATTTT.

In its sample, this clonotype was seen many times. The chain employs TRBV12-3 or TRBV12-4 and TRBJ1-6; 7 bases fit TRBD1. J lost 9 bases, V lost 4 bases, and 6 bases had no gene match. The CDR3 sequence is 14 residues long. The CDR3, as DNA: TGTGCCAGCAGTTATACCGGGACAGCTTCACCCCTCCACTTT. Protein: CASSYTGTASPLHF.

The chain couples TRBV29-1 to TRBJ2-6; D ambiguous. Germline V gene lookup returns CDR1 SQVTM and CDR2 ANQGSEA. The CDR3 has 15 amino acids. The CDR3 sequence is CTLGSASSGANVLTF. The CDR3 nucleotides read TGCACTCTAGGCTCGGCAAGCTCTGGGGCCAACGTCCTGACTTTC.

Only a few counts were recorded for this clonotype. V usage is TRBV2 and J usage is TRBJ1-2; TRBD1 might be the D (6 bases). Trimming took off 8 bases at V and 4 bases at J, with 8 bases between the two ends. The V gene's germline CDR1 is SNHLY and CDR2 FYNNEI. This CDR3 region has 11 residues. CDR3 loop: CASPDSYGYTF. CDR3 coding DNA: TGTGCCAGCCCGGACAGCTATGGCTACACCTTC.

V usage is TRBV27 and J usage is TRBJ2-3; the match to TRBD1 covers 10 bases. The V and J ends lost 8 bases and 3 bases, in that order; junction bases with no gene match: 5. This CDR3 is 14 amino acids long. The V gene's germline CDR1 is MNHEY and CDR2 SMNVEV (reference sequence). The CDR3 reads CASHRDRGTDTQYF. CDR3 sequence (DNA): TGTGCCAGCCACCGGGACAGGGGAACAGATACGCAGTATTTT.

This clonotype has a handful of counts. The CDR3 reads CSAASGQSSYNEQFF. Here the CDR3 DNA reads TGCAGTGCCGCAAGCGGGCAGAGCTCCTACAATGAGCAGTTCTTC. The J gene is TRBJ2-1, the V gene TRBV20-1, with D possibly TRBD2 on 6 matching bases. Per the germline V gene, CDR1 is DFQATT and CDR2 is SNEGSKA (reference sequence). The CDR3 runs to 15 residues. Trimming stripped 6 bases from V and 0 bases from J, with 15 bases between.